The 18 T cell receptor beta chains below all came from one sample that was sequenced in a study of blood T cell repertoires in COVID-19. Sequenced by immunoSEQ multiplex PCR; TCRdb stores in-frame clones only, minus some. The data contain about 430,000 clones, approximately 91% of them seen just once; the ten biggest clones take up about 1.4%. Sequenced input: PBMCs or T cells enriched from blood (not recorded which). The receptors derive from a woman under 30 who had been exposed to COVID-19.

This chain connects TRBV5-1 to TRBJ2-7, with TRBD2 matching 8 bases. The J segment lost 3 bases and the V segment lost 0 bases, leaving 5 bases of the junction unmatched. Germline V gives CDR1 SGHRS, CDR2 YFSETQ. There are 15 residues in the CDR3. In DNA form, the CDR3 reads TGCGCCAGCAGCTTGGGAAGACTAGCGAGCTACGAGCAGTACTTC. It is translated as CASSLGRLASYEQYF.

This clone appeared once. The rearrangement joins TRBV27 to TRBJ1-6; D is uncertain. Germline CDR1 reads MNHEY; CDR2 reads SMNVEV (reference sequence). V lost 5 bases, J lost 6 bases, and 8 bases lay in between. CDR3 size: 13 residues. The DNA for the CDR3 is TGTGCCAGCAGTCGAAGCGCTAATTCACCCCTCCACTTT. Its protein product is CASSRSANSPLHF.

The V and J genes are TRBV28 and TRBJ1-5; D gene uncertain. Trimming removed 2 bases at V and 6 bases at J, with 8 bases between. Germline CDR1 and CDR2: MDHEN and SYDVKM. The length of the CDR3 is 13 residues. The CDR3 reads CASSLVSSQPQHF. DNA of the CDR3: TGTGCCAGCAGTTTAGTCTCGTCTCAGCCCCAGCATTTT.

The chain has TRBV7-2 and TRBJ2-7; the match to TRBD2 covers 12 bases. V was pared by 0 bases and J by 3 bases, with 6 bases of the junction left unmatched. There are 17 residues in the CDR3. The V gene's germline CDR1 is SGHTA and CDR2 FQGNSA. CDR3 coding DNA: TGTGCCAGCAGCTTAGCGGGAGGACTAGCGGGGCACTACGAGCAGTACTTC. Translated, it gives CASSLAGGLAGHYEQYF.

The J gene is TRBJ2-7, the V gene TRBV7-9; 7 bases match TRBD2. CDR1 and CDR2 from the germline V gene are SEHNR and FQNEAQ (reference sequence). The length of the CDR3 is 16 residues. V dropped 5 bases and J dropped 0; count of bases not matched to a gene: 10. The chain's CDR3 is CASSPFLAEGSYEQYF. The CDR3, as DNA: TGTGCCAGCAGCCCCTTCCTAGCGGAGGGCTCCTACGAGCAGTACTTC.

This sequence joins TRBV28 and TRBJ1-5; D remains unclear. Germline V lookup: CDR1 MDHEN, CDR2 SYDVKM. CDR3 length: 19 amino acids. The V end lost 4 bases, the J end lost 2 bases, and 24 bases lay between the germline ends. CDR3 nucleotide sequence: TGTGCCAGCAGTTCCCCGCCGGGGTCTACAGATCTCCGCAATCAGCCCCAGCATTTT. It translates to CASSSPPGSTDLRNQPQHF.

CDR3 in amino acids: CASSGTGKFNEQFF. The CDR3 coding sequence is TGTGCCAGCAGTGGGACAGGTAAATTCAATGAGCAGTTCTTC. This chain uses TRBV28 with TRBJ2-1, with 8 bases aligning to TRBD1. The CDR3 has 14 residues. Trimming took 5 bases from V and 6 from J; bases not matched to a gene: 6. Germline V lookup: CDR1 MDHEN, CDR2 SYDVKM.

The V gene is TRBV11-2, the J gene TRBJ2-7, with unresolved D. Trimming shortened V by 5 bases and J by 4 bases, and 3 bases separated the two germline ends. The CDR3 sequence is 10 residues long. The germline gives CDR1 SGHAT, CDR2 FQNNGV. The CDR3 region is CASSRYEQYF. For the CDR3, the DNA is TGTGCCAGCAGCCGGTACGAGCAGTACTTC.

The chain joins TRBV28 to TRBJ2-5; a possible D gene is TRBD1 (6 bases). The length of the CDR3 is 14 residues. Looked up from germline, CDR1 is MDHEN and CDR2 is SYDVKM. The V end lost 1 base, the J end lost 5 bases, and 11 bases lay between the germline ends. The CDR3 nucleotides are TGTGCCAGCAGTTTATTCGGGACAAGGGAGACCCAGTACTTC. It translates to CASSLFGTRETQYF.

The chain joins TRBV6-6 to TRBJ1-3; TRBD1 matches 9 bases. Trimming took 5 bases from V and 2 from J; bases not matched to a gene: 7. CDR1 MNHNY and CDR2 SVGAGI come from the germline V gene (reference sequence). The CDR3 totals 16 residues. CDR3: CASSALGTGTGNTIYF. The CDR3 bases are TGTGCCAGCAGTGCCCTCGGGACAGGGACTGGAAACACCATATATTTT.

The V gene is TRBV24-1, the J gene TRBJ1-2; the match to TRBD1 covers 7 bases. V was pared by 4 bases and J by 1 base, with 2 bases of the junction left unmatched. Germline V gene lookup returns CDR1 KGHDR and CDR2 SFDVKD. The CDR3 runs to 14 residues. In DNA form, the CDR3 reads TGTGCCACCAGTGAGGGGACAGTTAACTATGGCTACACCTTC. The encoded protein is CATSEGTVNYGYTF.

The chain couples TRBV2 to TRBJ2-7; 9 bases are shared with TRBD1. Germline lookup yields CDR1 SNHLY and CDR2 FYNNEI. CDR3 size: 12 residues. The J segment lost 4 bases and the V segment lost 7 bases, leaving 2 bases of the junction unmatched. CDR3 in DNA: TGTGCCAGCACAGGACAGGGGTACGAGCAGTACTTC. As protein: CASTGQGYEQYF.

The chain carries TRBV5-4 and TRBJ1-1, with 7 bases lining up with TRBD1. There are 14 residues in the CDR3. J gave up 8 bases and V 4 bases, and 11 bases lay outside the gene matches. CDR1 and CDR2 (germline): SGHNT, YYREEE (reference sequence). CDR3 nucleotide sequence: TGTGCCAGCAGCACTAACAGGGGAACTTCGGAAGCTTTCTTT. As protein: CASSTNRGTSEAFF.

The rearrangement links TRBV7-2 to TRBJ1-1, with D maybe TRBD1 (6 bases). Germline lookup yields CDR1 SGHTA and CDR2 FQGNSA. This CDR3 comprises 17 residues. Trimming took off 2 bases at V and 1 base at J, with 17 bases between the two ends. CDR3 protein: CASSLYHGGLRNTEAFF. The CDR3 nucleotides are TGTGCCAGCAGCTTATACCATGGGGGCTTAAGGAACACTGAAGCTTTCTTT.

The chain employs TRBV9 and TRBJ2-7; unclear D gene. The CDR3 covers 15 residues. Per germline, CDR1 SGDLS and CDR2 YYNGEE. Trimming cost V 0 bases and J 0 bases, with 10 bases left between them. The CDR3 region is CASSVGDTASYEQYF. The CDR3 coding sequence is TGTGCCAGCAGCGTAGGTGACACCGCCTCCTACGAGCAGTACTTC.

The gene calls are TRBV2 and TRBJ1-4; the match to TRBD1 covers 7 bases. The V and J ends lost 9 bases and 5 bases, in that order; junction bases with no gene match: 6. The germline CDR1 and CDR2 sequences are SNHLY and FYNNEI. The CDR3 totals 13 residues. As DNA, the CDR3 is TGTGCCAGTAAGGACAGGCAGAATGAAAAACTGTTTTTT. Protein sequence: CASKDRQNEKLFF. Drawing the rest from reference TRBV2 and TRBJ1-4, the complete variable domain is EPEVTQTPSHQVTQMGQEVILRCVPISNHLYFYWYRQILGQKVEFLVSFYNNEISEKSEIFDDQFSVERPDGSNFTLKIRSTKLEDSAMYFCASKDRQNEKLFFGSGTQLSVL.

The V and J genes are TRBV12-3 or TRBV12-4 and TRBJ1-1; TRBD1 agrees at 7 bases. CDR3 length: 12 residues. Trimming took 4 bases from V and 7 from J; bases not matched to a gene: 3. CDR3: CASSWGDSEAFF. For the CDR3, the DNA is TGTGCCAGCAGTTGGGGGGACAGTGAAGCTTTCTTT.

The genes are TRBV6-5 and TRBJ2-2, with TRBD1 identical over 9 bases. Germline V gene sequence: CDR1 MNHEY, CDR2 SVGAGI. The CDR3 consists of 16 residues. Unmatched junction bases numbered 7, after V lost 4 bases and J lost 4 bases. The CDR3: CASSWLGQGRTGELFF. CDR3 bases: TGTGCCAGCAGTTGGTTGGGACAGGGCCGCACCGGGGAGCTGTTTTTT.